This T cell receptor beta chain was sequenced during a study of T cells in Graves' hyperthyroidism and ophthalmopathy. RNA transcripts were the template for amplifying TCR beta CDR3 regions. Carried out on the TCR CDR3, a first-round RT-PCR used the HTBI primer set. One entry per CDR3 protein results from TCRdb running MiXCR on the multiplex PCR reads. The sample holds about 380,000 distinct CDR3 sequences; approximately 13% are singletons and the top ten take about 11%. The sequence derives from a woman aged 60-75 years with Graves' hyperthyroidism. The source material was blood.

This CDR3 reads CASSLDSGAGGTRTNSEQFF. The CDR3 bases are TGTGCCAGCAGCTTAGATTCGGGGGCTGGGGGGACAAGGACGAACTCTGAGCAGTTCTTC. The chain joins TRBV11-2 to TRBJ2-1, with D perhaps given as TRBD1 or TRBD2 (6 bases each). V lost 0 bases to trimming and J lost 9 bases, with 30 bases between them. The length of the CDR3 is 20 residues. Germline V gives CDR1 SGHAT, CDR2 FQNNGV.